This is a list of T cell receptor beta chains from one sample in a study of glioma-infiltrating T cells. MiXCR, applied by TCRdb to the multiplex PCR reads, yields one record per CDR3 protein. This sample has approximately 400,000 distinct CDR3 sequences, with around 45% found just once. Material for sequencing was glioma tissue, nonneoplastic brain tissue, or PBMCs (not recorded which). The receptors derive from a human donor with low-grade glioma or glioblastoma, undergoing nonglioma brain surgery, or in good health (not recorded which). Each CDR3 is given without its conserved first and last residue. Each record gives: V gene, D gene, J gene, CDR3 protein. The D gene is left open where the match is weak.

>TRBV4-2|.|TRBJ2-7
ASSQAGATREQY
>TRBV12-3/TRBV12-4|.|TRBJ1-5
ASSLWGNQPQH
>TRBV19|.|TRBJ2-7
ASIGGNSYEQY
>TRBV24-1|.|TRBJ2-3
ATSDLAGGSTDTQY
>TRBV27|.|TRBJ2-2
ASRPRPRGITGELF
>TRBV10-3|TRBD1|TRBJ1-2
AISTRTGAAYGYT
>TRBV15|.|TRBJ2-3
ATSSGITDTQY
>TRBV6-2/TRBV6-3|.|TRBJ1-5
ASKKDLRPSGNQPQH
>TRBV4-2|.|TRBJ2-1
ASSSFKSNAYNEQF
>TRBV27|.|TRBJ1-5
ASSTGENQPQH
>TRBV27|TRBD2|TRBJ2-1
ASSRGLAYNEQF
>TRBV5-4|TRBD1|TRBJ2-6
ASGARQGMSSGANVLT
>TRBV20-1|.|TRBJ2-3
SAKLLANTDTQY
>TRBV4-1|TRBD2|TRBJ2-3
ASSHGLATDTQY
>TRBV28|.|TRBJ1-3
ASSFSAGNTIY
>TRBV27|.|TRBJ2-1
ASTGGVTGSYNEQF
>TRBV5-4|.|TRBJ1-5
ASSLEGSNQPQH
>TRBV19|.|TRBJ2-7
ASSPQVGGEQY
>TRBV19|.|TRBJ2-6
ASRDRLSGANVLT
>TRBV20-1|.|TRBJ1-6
SSGGVAHLNSPLH
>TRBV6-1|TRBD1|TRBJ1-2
ANQDRGPPYGYT
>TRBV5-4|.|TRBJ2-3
ASSALGLSTDTQY
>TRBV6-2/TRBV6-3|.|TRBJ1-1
ASSSIGRRNTEAF
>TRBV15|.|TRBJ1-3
ATSTWGISGNTIY
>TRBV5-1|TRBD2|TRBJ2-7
ASSLELAGGNEQY
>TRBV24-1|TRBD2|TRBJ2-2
ATSDFQREVTGELF
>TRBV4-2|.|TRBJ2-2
ASSRRHGATGELF
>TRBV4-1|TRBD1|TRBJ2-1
ASSQDDRVGYNEQF
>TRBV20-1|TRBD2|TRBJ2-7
SARDGRGPYYEQY
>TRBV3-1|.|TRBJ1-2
ASSQAFRSYT
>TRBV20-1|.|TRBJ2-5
SASAWFNQETQY
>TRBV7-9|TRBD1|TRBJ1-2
ASSDREGSGYT
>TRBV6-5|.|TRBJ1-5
ASSGGRFDQPQH
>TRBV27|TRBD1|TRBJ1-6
ASSSGTANSPLH
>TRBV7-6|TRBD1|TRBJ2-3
ASSIGQGGTQY
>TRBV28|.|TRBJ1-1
ASSLLGRKNTEAF
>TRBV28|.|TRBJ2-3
ATSTPPDTQY
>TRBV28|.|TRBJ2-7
ASSPGHNEQY
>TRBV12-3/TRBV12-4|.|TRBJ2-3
ASSSTGRTTDTQY
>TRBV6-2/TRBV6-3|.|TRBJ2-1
ASTRAPGNEQF
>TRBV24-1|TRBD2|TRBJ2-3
ATNDFVLAGREDTQY
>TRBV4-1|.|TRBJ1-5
ASSPRTVQQQPQN
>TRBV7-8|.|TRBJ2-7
ASSSDSFTYEQY
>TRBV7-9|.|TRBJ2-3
ASSPLGRHFHTQY
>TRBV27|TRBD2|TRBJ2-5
ASSLGLAGVGTQY
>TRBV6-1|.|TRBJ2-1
ASSPLRAPSYNEQF